Shown below are 13 T cell receptor beta chains from a single sample sequenced in a study of blood T cell repertoires in COVID-19 (dated by TCRdb to 2018 to 2021). The method was the immunoSEQ multiplex PCR assay. The source is immuneACCESS, and TCRdb retained only in-frame sequences with V and J called. Part of the clones is not carried over; for the studies checked, unresolved V genes explain less than half of this, and the remainder is unexplained. Here the sample has under 300,000 clones; 75% to 90% occur a single time. Around an eighth of the sample lies in the top ten. The source material was peripheral blood. These receptors were taken from a woman aged 60-75 years with active or convalescent COVID-19.

The V gene is TRBV7-2, the J gene TRBJ1-2; a possible D gene is TRBD1 (5 bases). This CDR3 is 15 amino acids long. Trimming shortened V by 1 base and J by 2 bases, and 11 bases separated the two germline ends. The germline V gene encodes CDR1 SGHTA and CDR2 FQGNSA. The CDR3 DNA reads TGTGCCAGCAGCTTAGGTGGGGCCGGAAACTATGGCTACACCTTC. It encodes CASSLGGAGNYGYTF.

The chain recombines TRBV18 with TRBJ1-1; 7 bases align to TRBD1. This CDR3 has 13 amino acids. The V segment lost 6 bases and the J segment 1 base; nucleotides outside the gene matches: 2. CDR1 is KGHSH, CDR2 LQKENI, per germline. The CDR3 protein is CASSQGGNTEAFF. CDR3 sequence (DNA): TGTGCCAGCTCCCAGGGGGGGAACACTGAAGCTTTCTTT.

The chain recombines TRBV3-1 (or the pseudogene TRBV3-2) with TRBJ2-3; TRBD2 might be the D (6 bases). Trimming took off 1 base at V and 7 bases at J, with 15 bases between the two ends. CDR3 size: 15 residues. The germline V gene has CDR1 LGHDT and CDR2 YNNKEL (reference sequence). Written as DNA, the CDR3 is TGTGCCAGCAGCCAAGGTAGCGGACACTCCTATACGCAGTATTTT. Translated, it gives CASSQGSGHSYTQYF.

The DNA for the CDR3 is TGTGCCAGTAGTACCTTAAGAGGACAGGCTAATGAAAAACTGTTTTTT. As protein: CASSTLRGQANEKLFF. The V call is TRBV19, the J call TRBJ1-4; 7 bases agree with TRBD1. The CDR3 spans 16 residues. The V gene's germline CDR1 is LNHDA and CDR2 SQIVND (reference sequence). V lost 4 bases and J lost 3; bases outside the gene matches: 8.

The chain combines TRBV5-4 with TRBJ1-1; tentative D call: TRBD1 (5 bases). Germline CDR1 SGHNT, CDR2 YYREEE (reference sequence). V was pared by 3 bases and J by 8 bases, with 8 bases between. There are 11 residues in the CDR3. CDR3 in amino acids: CASSWGREAFF. In nucleotides, the CDR3 is TGTGCCAGCAGCTGGGGCAGGGAAGCTTTCTTT.

Ten or more counts support this clone. The chain links TRBV30 to TRBJ1-3; TRBD1 matches 7 bases. Germline-derived CDR1 and CDR2 are GTSNPN and SVGIG (reference sequence). The CDR3 length is 13 residues. The ends lost 4 bases at V and 4 bases at J; junction bases unmatched: 4. The CDR3 loop reads CAWTTGFGNTIYF. CDR3 DNA: TGTGCCTGGACGACAGGGTTCGGAAACACCATATATTTT.

V gene TRBV29-1 combines with J gene TRBJ2-1, with 9 bases identical to TRBD1. This CDR3 region has 14 residues. Germline V gene lookup returns CDR1 SQVTM and CDR2 ANQGSEA. J gave up 1 base and V 6 bases, and 4 bases lay outside the gene matches. The CDR3 here is CSVAGTGSYNEQFF. CDR3 nucleotides: TGCAGCGTGGCCGGGACAGGGTCCTACAATGAGCAGTTCTTC.

This chain uses TRBV3-1 (or the pseudogene TRBV3-2) with TRBJ1-2; possible D gene TRBD1, 5 bases. This CDR3 comprises 14 residues. Trimming stripped 0 bases from V and 8 bases from J, with 13 bases between. Germline V gene data show CDR1 as LGHDT and CDR2 as YNNKEL (reference sequence). The chain's CDR3 is CASSQEGGTGGYTF. CDR3 DNA: TGTGCCAGCAGCCAAGAGGGGGGGACGGGCGGCTACACCTTC.

The chain joins TRBV4-3 to TRBJ1-2; 8 nucleotides match TRBD1. This CDR3 spans 15 amino acids. The V segment lost 1 base and the J segment 8 bases; nucleotides outside the gene matches: 9. Germline loops: CDR1 LGHNA, CDR2 YSLEER. DNA for the CDR3: TGCGCCAGCAGCCAAGTTACCCAGGGGGCATGGGGCTACACCTTC. Its translation is CASSQVTQGAWGYTF.

The V call is TRBV21-1, the J call TRBJ1-1; the table's D call of TRBD1 was not tested on the DNA. TRBV21-1 is a known pseudogene. The CDR3 is 19 amino acids. The CDR3 DNA follows: TGTGCCAGCAGCAATCTTTATTTTAGGACAGGGGCCGTGAACACTGAAGCTTTCTTT. It encodes CASSNLYFRTGAVNTEAFF.

This clone was recorded only once. This chain uses TRBV9 with TRBJ1-3; D remains unclear. The CDR3 is made up of 16 amino acids. Germline V gives CDR1 SGDLS, CDR2 YYNGEE. V shed 0 bases and J shed 0 bases, with 10 bases lying between them. This CDR3 is CASSVEWLSSGNTIYF. CDR3 coding DNA: TGTGCCAGCAGCGTAGAATGGCTTTCCTCTGGAAACACCATATATTTT.

This chain uses TRBV19 with TRBJ1-6; tentatively, D is TRBD1 (6 bases). Germline lookup yields CDR1 LNHDA and CDR2 SQIVND (reference sequence). The CDR3 consists of 15 residues. V dropped 6 bases and J dropped 6 bases, with 15 bases sitting between them. In nucleotides, the CDR3 is TGTGCCAGTAGGTCCCAGACAGGAGCTAATTCACCCCTCCACTTT. Protein sequence: CASRSQTGANSPLHF.

The gene calls are TRBV11-2 and TRBJ1-2, with 7 bases fitting TRBD1. Germline CDR1 reads SGHAT; CDR2 reads FQNNGV. V was pared by 2 bases and J by 9 bases, with 9 bases of the junction left unmatched. This CDR3 contains 14 residues. The CDR3 DNA is TGTGCCAGCAGCTTATGGGGACAGAAGAGGAGCTACACCTTC. Protein sequence: CASSLWGQKRSYTF.